These T cell receptor beta chains were read from a single sample in a study of molecular identifiers for immune sequencing clone quantification. A single record per CDR3 protein comes from TCRdb applying MiXCR to the PCR reads. The sample comprises about 330,000 distinct CDR3 sequences, 24% of which are singletons, and around 0.74% rests with the top ten. The sequenced material came from naive CD8+ T cells from blood, with Jurkat cell RNA spiked in. The receptors were gathered from a human donor in good health. Some libraries in this study had Jurkat cell RNA spiked in. CDR3s include the opening cysteine and the closing phenylalanine or tryptophan. The D gene is left open where the match is weak. Where a row states a size, it is once, few, many or the class of an expanded clone; other rows omit it.

NA many TRBJ2-2 TRBV29-1 CSVVLGFGELFF TGCAGCGTTGTCCTGGGGTTCGGGGAGCTGTTTTTT
NA few TRBJ1-5 TRBV6-6 CASSYMVLQPQHF TGTGCCAGCAGTTATATGGTACTCCAGCCCCAGCATTTT
TRBD2 NA TRBJ2-7 TRBV13 CASSLGTSGGREQYF TGTGCCAGCAGCTTGGGGACTAGCGGAGGTAGGGAGCAGTACTTC
TRBD2 many TRBJ2-3 TRBV7-8 CASSLVASGGSFTDTQYF TGTGCCAGCAGCTTGGTTGCTAGCGGGGGGTCCTTCACAGATACGCAGTATTTT
NA NA TRBJ2-7 TRBV9 CASSAGTGTEQYF TGTGCCAGCAGCGCGGGAACAGGGACTGAGCAGTACTTC
TRBD2 few TRBJ2-3 TRBV9 CASSRTSGRRDTQYF TGTGCCAGCAGCAGGACTAGCGGGCGCAGGGATACGCAGTATTTT
NA NA TRBJ2-7 TRBV20-1 CSAKRQASSYEQYF TGCAGTGCCAAAAGACAGGCGAGCTCCTACGAGCAGTACTTC
TRBD2 few TRBJ2-3 TRBV9 CASSVAGGLTDTQYF TGTGCCAGCAGCGTAGCGGGAGGCCTCACAGATACGCAGTATTTT
NA few TRBJ1-5 TRBV20-1 CGARDGSGQPQHF TGCGGTGCTAGAGATGGCTCGGGTCAGCCCCAGCATTTT
NA many TRBJ1-1 TRBV5-1 CASSLWEGLNTEAFF TGCGCCAGCAGCTTGTGGGAGGGACTCAACACTGAAGCTTTCTTT
TRBD2 NA TRBJ2-2 TRBV12-3/TRBV12-4 CASRVYSGRSGELFF TGTGCCAGCAGGGTCTATAGCGGGAGAAGCGGGGAGCTGTTTTTT
NA few TRBJ2-7 TRBV27 CASSLTGTGFDEQYF TGTGCCAGCAGTTTAACCGGGACCGGATTCGACGAGCAGTACTTC
NA NA TRBJ1-1 TRBV3-2 CASRQGWGTAYTEAFF TGTGCCAGCAGACAAGGTTGGGGGACGGCGTACACTGAAGCTTTCTTT
NA many TRBJ1-1 TRBV29-1 CSVGDIENTEAFF TGCAGCGTTGGGGACATAGAGAACACTGAAGCTTTCTTT
NA few TRBJ2-2 TRBV13 CASSSERTANTGELFF TGTGCCAGCAGCTCAGAAAGGACTGCTAACACCGGGGAGCTGTTTTTT
NA few TRBJ1-6 TRBV12-3/TRBV12-4 CASSPQPDTYWRSPLHF TGTGCCAGCAGCCCCCAACCGGACACGTACTGGCGTTCACCCCTCCACTTT
NA NA TRBJ2-1 TRBV19 CASSIGSRTYNEQFF TGTGCCAGTAGTATCGGGAGTAGAACCTACAATGAGCAGTTCTTC
NA many TRBJ2-1 TRBV7-2 CASSLGSVSGGTYNEQFF TGTGCCAGCAGCTTAGGGTCCGTGTCTGGCGGGACCTACAATGAGCAGTTCTTC